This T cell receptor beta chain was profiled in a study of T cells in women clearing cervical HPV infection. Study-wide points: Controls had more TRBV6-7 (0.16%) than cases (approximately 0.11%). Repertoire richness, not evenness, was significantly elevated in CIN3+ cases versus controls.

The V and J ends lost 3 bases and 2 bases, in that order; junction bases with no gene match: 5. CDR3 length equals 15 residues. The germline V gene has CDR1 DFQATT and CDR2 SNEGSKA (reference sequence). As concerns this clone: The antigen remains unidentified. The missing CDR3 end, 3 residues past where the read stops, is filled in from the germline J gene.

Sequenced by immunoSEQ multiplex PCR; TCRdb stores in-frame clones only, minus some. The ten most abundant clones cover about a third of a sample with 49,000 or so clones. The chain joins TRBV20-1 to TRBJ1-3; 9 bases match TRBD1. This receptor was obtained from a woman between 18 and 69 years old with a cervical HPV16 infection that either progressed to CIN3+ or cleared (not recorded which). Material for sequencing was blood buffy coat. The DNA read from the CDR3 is TGCAGTGCTAGCACACAGGGGGCAACTGGAAACACC. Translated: CSASTQGATGNT. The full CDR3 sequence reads CSASTQGATGNTIYF.